The sample holds a few counts of the clone carrying this TCR beta chain. The antigen is not known. TCRdb passed the reads through MiXCR, listing each CDR3 protein once. The sample contains around 530,000 distinct CDR3 sequences, 26% of which appear only once. CDR1 and CDR2 from the germline V gene are KGHDR and SFDVKD. V was trimmed by 3 bases and J by 3 bases, leaving 11 bases between them. This CDR3 region has 15 residues. This specimen belongs to a study of T cell repertoires in cytomegalovirus infection. General study results and limits: CMV-specific TCR beta clonotypes restricted by HLA-C were the ones dominating the ex vivo response.

The specimen sequenced was PBMCs. The TCR originated in a human donor in good health (CMV status not recorded). Some clones in this sample may be carry-over from other donors' samples. The chain joins TRBV24-1 to TRBJ2-1, with a possible D match to TRBD1 (6 bases). The CDR3, as DNA: TGTGCCACCAGTGATACCGGACAGAACTACAATGAGCAGTTCTTC. Translation gives CATSDTGQNYNEQFF.